The clone carrying this TCR beta chain is labeled medium-sized. No antigen is known for it. These gene names are mouse names. The CDR3 end falls 1 residue outside the read, so it is completed with the germline J gene. These data belong to a study of tissue T cells after allogeneic stem cell transplantation. Study-wide points: Anatomically similar tissues had similar TCR repertoires within each patient. Which tissue TCRs were alloreactive or antigen-specific was not determined. Some clones might be persisting host cells.

The time point denotes: mouse harvest day 14 after allogeneic transplant. Tail vein injection delivered 10^7 T-cell-depleted bone marrow cells and 10^6 splenic CD5+ T cells. Mice had MHC-mismatched B6 into BALB/c GVHD, sampled day 7 or 14. Sequencing was performed with immunoSEQ multiplex PCR; in TCRdb, only in-frame clones are kept and a portion is missing. The table lists several thousand clones, roughly a third of them singletons. V was pared by 3 bases and J by 3 bases, with 9 bases between. Germline V gene lookup returns CDR1 LGHDT and CDR2 YNNKQL (reference sequence). There are 14 residues in the CDR3.

This sequence joins TRBV4 and TRBJ2-1; no clear D. Sequencing used skin. The receptor was isolated from a female BALB/c mouse given C57BL/6 T cells with graft-versus-host disease after an allogeneic hematopoietic cell transplant. CDR3 loop: CASSYGGIYAEQFF. The covered CDR3 bases are TGTGCCAGCAGCTACGGCGGAATCTATGCTGAGCAGTTC.